This TCR beta chain was recovered during a study of cytomegalovirus exposure and HLA in healthy donors. The PCR used 60 Vbeta and 13 Jbeta primers. Sequenced by immunoSEQ multiplex PCR; TCRdb stores in-frame clones only, minus some. The data hold roughly 180,000 clones, with about 83% observed a single time. The germline V gene encodes CDR1 SNHLY and CDR2 FYNNEI. J gave up 2 bases and V 3 bases, and 9 bases lay outside the gene matches. This CDR3 region has 16 residues. This sequence was found in a woman in her thirties in good health and CMV-seropositive. What was sequenced was PBMCs. The chain employs TRBV2 and TRBJ2-5, with TRBD1 identical over 7 bases. The CDR3 protein is CASSDPNRGIQETQYF. CDR3 in DNA: TGTGCCAGCAGTGACCCAAACAGGGGTATACAAGAGACCCAGTACTTC.